This T cell receptor (beta chain) was identified during a study of T-cell reconstitution after alpha-beta-depleted transplantation in children listed by TCRdb under 2016. Notes on the research overall: T-cell immune reconstitution after TCRalphabeta/CD19-depleted allogeneic hematopoietic cell transplantation in children was quantitatively tracked in the study by means of TCR repertoire profiling.

The library relied on PCR. For sequencing, an Illumina HiSeq 2500 was employed. TCR libraries were prepared with molecular barcoding, using unique molecular identifiers to normalize TCRbeta repertoire quantification. The public sequencing data were trimmed at Q25 with fastp and processed into clonotypes with MiXCR by TCRdb, which kept only in-frame beta chains. Rows merge per CDR3 protein into single entries with the most common DNA and genes. In all, the sample holds approximately 400,000 distinct CDR3 sequences, and 15% to 20% of those were seen once. Together, the top ten hold approximately 29% of the sample. Findings and caveats that apply to the study as a whole: The high TCRbeta diversity at day 60 in some patients was ascribed to recipient T cells and intrathymic progenitors that had survived conditioning. Over subsequent months, a decline in hyperexpanded clone frequencies was noted, and after one year, T-cell counts and TCRbeta diversity were mostly ascribed to newly produced T cells. The apparently early alphabetaT-cell count recovery about two months after transplant was reportedly dependent on only several hundred rapidly expanded clones derived from non-depleted graft cells.

In the paper's terms, the treatment or condition label means: allogeneic hematopoietic cell transplantation with graft depleted of TCRalphabeta T cells and CD19 B cells. TCRalphabeta/CD19-depleted allogeneic hematopoietic cell grafts were given to the transplant recipients, all of whom were children. Unmatched junction bases come to 9, with V trimmed by 10 bases and J by 5 bases. Its CDR3 holds 13 amino acids, cysteine through phenylalanine. Only the CDR3 part of the read is kept: 39 bases, read in frame from the first base. Via the germline V gene, CDR1 is ENHRY and CDR2 SYGVKD. This clonotype was observed a few times. What this receptor recognizes is not known. Base qualities were left out, and no much larger clone turns up one base away.

This TCR derives from a boy in the first two years of life who had a stem cell transplant for Wiskott-Aldrich syndrome, so the T cells may come from the graft donor. Recombination joined TRBV10-3 with TRBJ1-1; 8 of the junction bases match TRBD1. The source material was PBMCs, mostly from graft donor cells, sampled 360 days after TCRalphabeta/CD19-depleted stem cell transplant. The nucleotides are TGTGCCACCTCCTCAGGGGGCTTAACTGAAGCTTTCTTT. It translates as CATSSGGLTEAFF.